The present T cell receptor (beta chain) was sequenced within a study of T cell repertoires in cytomegalovirus infection. As for the study in general: CMV infection plus the matching HLA type was flagged by public TCR beta signatures. General study results and limits: Summed public TCR beta family frequency identified CMV carriers bearing the relevant HLA. HLA-C-restricted CMV clonotypes gave the most frequent clonotype in two of eight donors.

TCRdb re-analysed the reads in MiXCR, keeping a single row per CDR3 protein. The sample lists 480,000 or so distinct CDR3 sequences; about 11% were seen once. This clonotype was counted many times. Its cognate antigen is unknown. There are 15 residues in the CDR3. The germline V gene has CDR1 SGHVS and CDR2 FQNEAQ. V was pared by 3 bases and J by 2 bases, with 14 bases between. V usage is TRBV7-8 and J usage is TRBJ2-7; D might be TRBD1 (6 bases). Sequencing was performed on PBMCs. The source is a human donor in good health (CMV status not recorded). Some clones in this sample may be carry-over from other donors' samples. CDR3 nucleotide sequence: TGTGCCAGCAGCTTGGGGGCCAGGGCCACCTACGAGCAGTACTTC. This sequence encodes CASSLGARATYEQYF.